This is a list of T cell receptor beta chains from one sample in a study of blood T cell repertoires in COVID-19. The repertoire was sequenced with immunoSEQ multiplex PCR; TCRdb's copy has only in-frame clones and lacks some. Found here are hundreds of thousands of clones, around 86% of them singletons; the top ten hold roughly 1.9%. The sequencing input was PBMCs or T cells enriched from blood (not recorded which). These receptor sequences come from a woman aged 45-65 years who had recovered from COVID-19. Each CDR3 is given with its conserved first and last residue. Fields, in order: V gene, D gene, clone size, J gene, CDR3 DNA, CDR3 protein. The D gene is left open where the match is weak. A clone size is listed for some rows: how often the clone was seen (once, few, many), or a class if it is expanded.

TRBV6-2/TRBV6-3,.,once,TRBJ1-2,TGTGCCAGCAGTTGGCCGACTGACTTCTATGGCTACACCTTC,CASSWPTDFYGYTF
TRBV7-9,.,.,TRBJ2-7,TGTGCCAGCAGCGAATCGCAGGGTCCCTACGAGCAGTACTTC,CASSESQGPYEQYF
TRBV2,TRBD2,.,TRBJ2-2,TGTGCCAGCAGTGAGGGACTAACGAACACCGGGGAGCTGTTTTTT,CASSEGLTNTGELFF
TRBV23-1,TRBD1,few,TRBJ1-6,TGCGCCAGCAGTCAATCGAGGGACAGGGAAAATTCACCCCTCCACTTT,CASSQSRDRENSPLHF
TRBV2,TRBD2,.,TRBJ2-2,TGTGCCAGCAGTGACGGGACTAGCGGGGGGGCCAACACCGGGGAGCTGTTTTTT,CASSDGTSGGANTGELFF
TRBV19,TRBD1,.,TRBJ1-1,TGTGCCAGTAACCCACAGGGGCGCGGGAACACTGAAGCTTTCTTT,CASNPQGRGNTEAFF
TRBV7-9,.,.,TRBJ2-1,TGTGCCTGCCAGATTCGTGGTCTCAATGAGCAGTTCTTC,CACQIRGLNEQFF
TRBV6-5,.,.,TRBJ1-3,TGTGCCAGCAGTTACCAGGGGCGCTCTGGAAACACCATATATTTT,CASSYQGRSGNTIYF
TRBV6-5,.,.,TRBJ1-1,TGTGCCAGCACTAGGGGGTACGTTGAAGCTTTCTTT,CASTRGYVEAFF
TRBV15,.,few,TRBJ1-6,TGTGCCACCAGGATGAGGCTGGATTCACCCCTCCACTTT,CATRMRLDSPLHF
TRBV14,.,.,TRBJ2-1,TGTGCCAGCAGCCAAGGTCCGGGGTATATCAATGAGCAGTTCTTC,CASSQGPGYINEQFF
TRBV9,TRBD2,.,TRBJ2-3,TGTGCCAGCAGCGCTTCCGGGACTAGCGGGGTCACGCAGTATTTT,CASSASGTSGVTQYF
TRBV10-1,TRBD2,.,TRBJ2-7,TGCGCCAGCCAGGCGGGAGTTGACTACGAGCAGTACTTC,CASQAGVDYEQYF
TRBV5-4,.,.,TRBJ1-1,TGTGCCAGCAGCTTGTTTGGAGGGCCCACTGAAGCTTTCTTT,CASSLFGGPTEAFF
TRBV5-6,.,.,TRBJ1-5,TGTGCCAGCAGCTTGGGGGGCGGGGTTGGCAATCAGCCCCAGCATTTT,CASSLGGGVGNQPQHF
TRBV19,.,.,TRBJ1-2,TGTGCCAGTAGTCCCGGACAGAAGCGTGGCTACACCTTC,CASSPGQKRGYTF
TRBV5-6,.,few,TRBJ2-1,TGTGCCAGCAGCTTGGATGCGAGCTCCTACAATGAGCAGTTCTTC,CASSLDASSYNEQFF
TRBV20-1,.,.,TRBJ2-1,TGCAGTGCTAGAGTGGGGGGTGAGCAGTTCTTC,CSARVGGEQFF
TRBV7-4,TRBD1,.,TRBJ1-1,TGTGCCAGCAGCCTCACAGGGGTCCGACGAGTGGGAACTGAAGCTTTCTTT,CASSLTGVRRVGTEAFF
TRBV4-3,.,.,TRBJ2-1,TGCGCCAGCAGCCTAGCTTTTAGCTCCTACAATGAGCAGTTCTTC,CASSLAFSSYNEQFF
TRBV14,.,.,TRBJ2-7,TGTGCCAGCAGCCAAGGGGGGGTCGGCTACGAGCAGTACTTC,CASSQGGVGYEQYF
TRBV7-2,.,.,TRBJ2-7,TGTGCCAGCAGCTTGAGCAGGGGTGGCTCCTACGAGCAGTACTTC,CASSLSRGGSYEQYF
TRBV6-5,.,.,TRBJ2-5,TGTGCCAGCAGTTACCCGGGGGTAGAGACCCAGTACTTC,CASSYPGVETQYF
TRBV7-3,.,few,TRBJ1-1,TGTGCCAGCAGTGAAGGGAGGAACACTGAAGCTTTCTTT,CASSEGRNTEAFF
TRBV2,TRBD1,.,TRBJ1-1,TGTGCCAGCAGTGGACAGGGCTTTGCTGAAGCTTTCTTT,CASSGQGFAEAFF
TRBV9,TRBD2,.,TRBJ2-7,TGTGCCAGCAGCGTAGCTGGGACTAGTGACTACGAGCAGTACTTC,CASSVAGTSDYEQYF
TRBV29-1,TRBD2,.,TRBJ2-3,TGCAGCGCCAGGGGTAGCGGGACGGGAGATACGCAGTATTTT,CSARGSGTGDTQYF
TRBV4-1,.,many,TRBJ1-5,TGCGCCAGCAGCGACTTGGATCAGCCCCAGCATTTT,CASSDLDQPQHF
TRBV5-5,TRBD1,.,TRBJ1-1,TGTGCCAGCAGCACTCTGAGGCAGGGGGCAGGAGACACTGAAGCTTTCTTT,CASSTLRQGAGDTEAFF
TRBV7-9,.,few,TRBJ1-2,TGTGCCAGCAGCTTAGCGTCCAGACTTTTTGGCTACACCTTC,CASSLASRLFGYTF
TRBV28,TRBD1,.,TRBJ1-2,TGTGCCAGCGCCCTTCGAGGGGGCGGTTGGAGTAGGAGCTATGGCTACACCTTC,CASALRGGGWSRSYGYTF
TRBV6-2/TRBV6-3,.,.,TRBJ2-5,TGTGCCAGCAGTTATCGGAGGGACCAAGAGACCCAGTACTTC,CASSYRRDQETQYF
TRBV7-2,.,.,TRBJ1-3,TGTGCCAGCAGCAAGGCGGCTAAAAAGGCGAACTCTGGAAACACCATATATTTT,CASSKAAKKANSGNTIYF
TRBV4-3,.,.,TRBJ2-1,TGCGCCAGCAGCCAGGCGGCCCTAGTCTCCTACAATGAGCAGTTCTTC,CASSQAALVSYNEQFF
TRBV4-1,TRBD1,.,TRBJ1-2,TGCGCCAGCAGCCAGTCAGGGGGCGAGGGCTACACCTTC,CASSQSGGEGYTF
TRBV6-6,.,.,TRBJ1-1,TGTGCCAGCAGTTACTCAACAGGGTACACTGAAGCTTTCTTT,CASSYSTGYTEAFF
TRBV10-3,TRBD1,.,TRBJ1-2,TGTGCCATCAGAGCGAGCATCGGGACAGCTAACTATGGCTACACCTTC,CAIRASIGTANYGYTF
TRBV5-5,.,.,TRBJ1-5,TGTGCCAGCAGCGCCTATAGCAATCAGCCCCAGCATTTT,CASSAYSNQPQHF
TRBV7-9,TRBD2,.,TRBJ2-1,TGTGCCAGCAGCCCTACTAGCGGGAGTGGGCCCTACAATGAGCAGTTCTTC,CASSPTSGSGPYNEQFF
TRBV18,TRBD1,.,TRBJ1-6,TGTGCCAGCTCACCGCCGGGACAGCTTAATTCACCCCTCCACTTT,CASSPPGQLNSPLHF
TRBV24-1,.,.,TRBJ2-3,TGTGCCACCAGTGATTTCTCAAGCAGGGTCACAGATACGCAGTATTTT,CATSDFSSRVTDTQYF